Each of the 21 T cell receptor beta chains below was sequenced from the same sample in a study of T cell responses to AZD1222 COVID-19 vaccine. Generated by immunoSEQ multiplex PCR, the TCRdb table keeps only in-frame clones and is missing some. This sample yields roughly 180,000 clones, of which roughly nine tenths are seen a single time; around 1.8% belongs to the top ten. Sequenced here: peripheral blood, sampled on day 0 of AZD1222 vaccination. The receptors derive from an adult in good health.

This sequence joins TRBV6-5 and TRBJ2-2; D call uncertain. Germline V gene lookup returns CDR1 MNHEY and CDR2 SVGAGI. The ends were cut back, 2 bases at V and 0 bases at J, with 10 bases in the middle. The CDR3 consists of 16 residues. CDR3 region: CASSYALVANTGELFF. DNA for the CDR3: TGTGCCAGCAGTTACGCTCTCGTCGCGAACACCGGGGAGCTGTTTTTT.

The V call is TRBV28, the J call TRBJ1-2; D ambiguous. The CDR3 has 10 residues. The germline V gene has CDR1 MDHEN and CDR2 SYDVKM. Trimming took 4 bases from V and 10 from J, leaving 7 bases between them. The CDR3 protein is CASSSFYYTF. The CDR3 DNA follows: TGTGCCAGCAGTTCGTTCTACTACACCTTC.

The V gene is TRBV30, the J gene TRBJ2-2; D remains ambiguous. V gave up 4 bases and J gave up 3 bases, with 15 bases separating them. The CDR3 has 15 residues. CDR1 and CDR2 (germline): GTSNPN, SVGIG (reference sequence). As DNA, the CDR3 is TGTGCCTGGACACCGGAGACCCGGGACACCGGGGAGCTGTTTTTT. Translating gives CAWTPETRDTGELFF.

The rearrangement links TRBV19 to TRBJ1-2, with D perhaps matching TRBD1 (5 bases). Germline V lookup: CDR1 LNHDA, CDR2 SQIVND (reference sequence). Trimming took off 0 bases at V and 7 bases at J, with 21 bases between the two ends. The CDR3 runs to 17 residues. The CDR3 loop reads CASSIDHRPGERSGYTF. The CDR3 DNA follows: TGTGCCAGTAGTATAGACCACCGCCCGGGGGAAAGGTCTGGCTACACCTTC.

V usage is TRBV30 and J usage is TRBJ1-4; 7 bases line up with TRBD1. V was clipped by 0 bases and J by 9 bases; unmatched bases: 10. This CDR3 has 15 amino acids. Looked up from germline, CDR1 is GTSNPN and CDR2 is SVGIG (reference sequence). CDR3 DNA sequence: TGTGCCTGGAGTGTACCAGGACAGGTGGTGAAAAAACTGTTTTTT. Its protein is CAWSVPGQVVKKLFF. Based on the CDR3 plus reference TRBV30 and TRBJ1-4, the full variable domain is SQTIHQWPATLVQPVGSPLSLECTVEGTSNPNLYWYRQAAGRGLQLLFYSVGIGQISSEVPQNLSASRPQDRQFILSSKKLLLSDSGFYLCAWSVPGQVVKKLFFGSGTQLSVL.

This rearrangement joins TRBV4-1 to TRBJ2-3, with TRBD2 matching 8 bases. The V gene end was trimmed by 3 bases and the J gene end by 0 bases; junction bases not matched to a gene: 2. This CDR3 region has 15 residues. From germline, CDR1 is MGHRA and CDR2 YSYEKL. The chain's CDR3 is CASSQTSVSTDTQYF. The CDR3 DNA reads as TGCGCCAGCAGCCAGACTAGCGTGAGCACAGATACGCAGTATTTT.

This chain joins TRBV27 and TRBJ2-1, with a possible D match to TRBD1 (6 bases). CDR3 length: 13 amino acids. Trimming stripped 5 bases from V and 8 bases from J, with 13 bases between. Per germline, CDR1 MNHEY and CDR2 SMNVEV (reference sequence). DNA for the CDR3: TGTGCCAGCAGTCTGGACAGTGATTATGAGCAGTTCTTC. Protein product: CASSLDSDYEQFF.

The DNA for the CDR3 is TGCGCCAGCAGCCATCCGGTCTCACCGAGGGAAGCTTTCTTT. As protein: CASSHPVSPREAFF. The genes are TRBV4-1 and TRBJ1-1; D not certain. The V gene lost 3 bases and the J gene lost 8 bases, with 16 bases spanning the gap. This CDR3 region has 14 residues. The germline CDR1 and CDR2 sequences are MGHRA and YSYEKL.

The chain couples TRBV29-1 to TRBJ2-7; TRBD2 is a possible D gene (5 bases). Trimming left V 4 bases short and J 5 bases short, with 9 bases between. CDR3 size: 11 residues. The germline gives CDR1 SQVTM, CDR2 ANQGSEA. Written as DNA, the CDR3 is TGCAGCGTTGTGAGGGCCAACGAGCAGTACTTC. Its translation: CSVVRANEQYF.

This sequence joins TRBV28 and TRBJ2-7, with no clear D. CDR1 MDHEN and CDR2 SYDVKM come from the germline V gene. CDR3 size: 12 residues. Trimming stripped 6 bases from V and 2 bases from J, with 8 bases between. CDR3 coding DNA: TGTGCCAGCAGCCAAACAACCTACGAGCAGTACTTC. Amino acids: CASSQTTYEQYF.

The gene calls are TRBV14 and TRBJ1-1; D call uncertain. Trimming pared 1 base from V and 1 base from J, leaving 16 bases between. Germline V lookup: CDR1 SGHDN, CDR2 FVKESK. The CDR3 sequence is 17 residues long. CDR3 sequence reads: CASSQVGGNGRNTEAFF. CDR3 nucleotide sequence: TGTGCCAGCAGCCAAGTCGGAGGGAACGGTCGGAACACTGAAGCTTTCTTT.

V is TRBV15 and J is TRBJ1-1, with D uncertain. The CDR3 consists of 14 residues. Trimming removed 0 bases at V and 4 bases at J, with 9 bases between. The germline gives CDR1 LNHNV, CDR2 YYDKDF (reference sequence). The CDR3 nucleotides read TGTGCCACCAGCAGAGATCAGGAGGGCACTGAAGCTTTCTTT. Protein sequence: CATSRDQEGTEAFF.

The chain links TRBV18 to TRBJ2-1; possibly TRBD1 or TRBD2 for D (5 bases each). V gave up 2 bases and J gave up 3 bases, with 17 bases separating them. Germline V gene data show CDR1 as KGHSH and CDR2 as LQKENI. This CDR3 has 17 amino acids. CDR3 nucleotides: TGTGCCAGCTCACCAACGACTTCGGGGCCGTACTACAATGAGCAGTTCTTC. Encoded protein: CASSPTTSGPYYNEQFF.

CDR3 amino acids: CASSLGLSGKVSYNEQFF. CDR3 sequence (DNA): TGTGCCAGCAGTTTAGGTTTGTCGGGAAAGGTCTCCTACAATGAGCAGTTCTTC. This rearrangement joins TRBV28 to TRBJ2-1; a weak D match, TRBD2 (5 bases). CDR3 size: 18 residues. The V and J ends lost 2 bases and 0 bases respectively, with 17 bases between them. Germline V gene lookup returns CDR1 MDHEN and CDR2 SYDVKM.

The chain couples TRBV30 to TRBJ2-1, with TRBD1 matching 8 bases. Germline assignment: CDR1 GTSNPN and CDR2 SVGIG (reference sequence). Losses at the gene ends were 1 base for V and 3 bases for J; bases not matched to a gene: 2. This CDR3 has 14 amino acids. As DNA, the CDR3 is TGTGCCTGGAGTGGACAGGGGCGCTACAATGAGCAGTTCTTC. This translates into CAWSGQGRYNEQFF.

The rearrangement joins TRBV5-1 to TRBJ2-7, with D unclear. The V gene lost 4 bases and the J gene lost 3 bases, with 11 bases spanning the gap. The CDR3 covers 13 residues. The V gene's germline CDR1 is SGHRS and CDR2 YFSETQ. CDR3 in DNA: TGCGCCAGCAGCCCCCCTTCTGTCTACGAGCAGTACTTC. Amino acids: CASSPPSVYEQYF.

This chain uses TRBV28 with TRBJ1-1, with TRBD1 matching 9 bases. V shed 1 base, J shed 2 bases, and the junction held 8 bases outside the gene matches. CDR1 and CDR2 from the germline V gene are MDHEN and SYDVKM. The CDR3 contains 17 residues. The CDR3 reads CASSLSRQGVRNTEAFF. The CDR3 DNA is TGTGCCAGCAGTTTATCGAGACAGGGGGTTAGAAACACTGAAGCTTTCTTT.

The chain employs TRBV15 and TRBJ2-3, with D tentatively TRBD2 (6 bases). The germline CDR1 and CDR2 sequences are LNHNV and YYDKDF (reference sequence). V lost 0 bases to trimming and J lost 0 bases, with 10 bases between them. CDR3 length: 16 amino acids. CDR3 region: CATSRDRGGSTDTQYF. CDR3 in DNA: TGTGCCACCAGCAGAGATCGGGGAGGTAGCACAGATACGCAGTATTTT.

In DNA form, the CDR3 reads TGCGCCAGCAGTCTCGCGGGACAGGGAGGGAATGAGCAGTTCTTC. Translated: CASSLAGQGGNEQFF. This rearrangement joins TRBV4-1 to TRBJ2-1; 9 bases are a match to TRBD1. V gave up 6 bases and J gave up 7 bases; unmatched junction bases: 10. The CDR3 is made up of 15 amino acids. Germline V gene data show CDR1 as MGHRA and CDR2 as YSYEKL.

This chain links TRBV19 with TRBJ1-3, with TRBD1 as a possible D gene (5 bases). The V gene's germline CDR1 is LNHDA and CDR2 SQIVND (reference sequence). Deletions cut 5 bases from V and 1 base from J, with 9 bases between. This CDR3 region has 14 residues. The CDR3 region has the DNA TGTGCCAGTAGTTACTCAGGGTCTGGAAACACCATATATTTT. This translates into CASSYSGSGNTIYF.

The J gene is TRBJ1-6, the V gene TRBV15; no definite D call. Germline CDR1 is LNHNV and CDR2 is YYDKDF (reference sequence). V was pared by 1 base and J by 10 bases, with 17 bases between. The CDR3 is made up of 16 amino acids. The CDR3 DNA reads TGTGCCACCAGCAGAGGTAGTTCAGCGGTTAGATCACCCCTCCACTTT. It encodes CATSRGSSAVRSPLHF. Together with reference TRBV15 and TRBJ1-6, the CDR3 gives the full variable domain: DAMVIQNPRYQVTQFGKPVTLSCSQTLNHNVMYWYQQKSSQAPKLLFHYYDKDFNNEADTPDNFQSRRPNTSFCFLDIRSPGLGDTAMYLCATSRGSSAVRSPLHFGNGTRLTVT.